These 4 T cell receptor beta chains share one sample of origin, sequenced in a study of cytomegalovirus exposure and HLA in healthy donors. Sequencing was performed with immunoSEQ multiplex PCR; in TCRdb, only in-frame clones are kept and a portion is missing. This sample has hundreds of thousands of clones, with about 90% found just once. Sequencing input: PBMCs. The receptors come from a woman under 40 in good health and CMV-seropositive.

V usage is TRBV2 and J usage is TRBJ2-7; tentative D call: TRBD2 (6 bases). The ends were cut back, 8 bases at V and 6 bases at J, with 32 bases in the middle. CDR1 and CDR2 from the germline V gene are SNHLY and FYNNEI. The CDR3 extends over 18 amino acids. The CDR3 nucleotides read TGTGCCAGCTTCTCACCGGACTATTCCGGGGAAACTATTTCCGAGCAGTACTTC. Protein sequence: CASFSPDYSGETISEQYF.

V is TRBV30 and J is TRBJ1-2; 11 bases agree with TRBD1. With V trimmed by 1 base and J by 8 bases, 12 bases remained unmatched. The germline gives CDR1 GTSNPN, CDR2 SVGIG (reference sequence). The CDR3 spans 16 residues. CDR3 in DNA: TGTGCCTGGAGTGCCACGGGACAGGGGGTCCTAGGCGGCTACACCTTC. It is translated as CAWSATGQGVLGGYTF.

This chain links TRBV30 with TRBJ1-3, with D perhaps matching TRBD1 (5 bases). V shed 2 bases and J shed 1 base, with 9 bases lying between them. The CDR3 length is 14 residues. The V gene's germline CDR1 is GTSNPN and CDR2 SVGIG (reference sequence). The chain's CDR3 is CAWSMGPSGNTIYF. In DNA form, the CDR3 reads TGTGCCTGGAGTATGGGGCCGTCTGGAAACACCATATATTTT.

In DNA form, the CDR3 reads TGTGCCAGCAGCTTTCTCGGGGACACCGGGGAGCTGTTTTTT. It encodes CASSFLGDTGELFF. The chain uses TRBV5-6 and TRBJ2-2, with a tentative D call TRBD2 (5 bases). V was trimmed by 2 bases and J by 3 bases, leaving 8 bases between them. Germline V gene data show CDR1 as SGHDT and CDR2 as YYEEEE. CDR3 size: 14 residues.